This T cell receptor beta chain was obtained from a study of identical twins (TCRdb year 2016). In terms of the full investigation: TCR alpha and beta repertoires from monozygotic twins, unrelated adults of various ages and cord blood were deep-sequenced to test whether fetal clonotypes persist. To rule out contamination, the twin experiments were replicated at different times with different library preparation protocols.

Results and caveats for the whole study, not just this receptor: Fewer insertions were carried by abundant cord blood beta clonotypes; a weaker similar trend was observed in young adult naive repertoires, while no such trend was observed in memory repertoires. Zero-insertion analyses could be partly confounded by invariant T cells such as MAIT and iNKT, although diverse VJ usage argued against such confounding for most clonotypes. Conclusions relied on cross-sectional statistical analysis, since the same donors could not be followed over many years. Out-of-frame TCR alpha sharing in monozygotic twins was systematically underestimated by recombination models, whereas sharing between unrelated individuals was in agreement with the recombination models. The excess sharing between twins in beta out-of-frame sequences was weaker because fewer shared sequences reduced the signal-to-noise ratio. Compared with coincidental sharing between unrelated individuals, an excess of low generation-probability sequences was observed among out-of-frame TCR alpha sequences shared between twins.

Libraries were built with 5' RACE. This sample was sequenced with an Illumina HiSeq 2000. Template switching added a universal primer binding site, and the final cDNA carried a unique molecular identifier that allowed TCR cDNA molecules to be counted accurately. Specific primers in the conserved constant-segment region were used to synthesize first-strand cDNA for TCR alpha and beta chains. To control for contamination, each cDNA library was double barcoded with a SMART-Mk sample barcode plus Illumina barcodes. TruSeq adapter sequences and Illumina sample barcodes were added in two successive PCR steps. Sequencing of the TCR alpha and beta cDNA libraries was done on the Illumina HiSeq platform using custom primers. As for the authors' bioinformatics: Unique molecular identifiers were extracted from raw reads with MiGEC, and CDR3 positions were determined with MiXCR. Recombination models were inferred per individual with the repgenHMM and IGoR tools using an EM algorithm. The tcR package in R was used for shared clonotype analysis, with sharing normalized by the product of cloneset sizes. To study raw recombination free of thymic and clonal selection effects, out-of-frame nonproductive sequences were analyzed. TCRdb reanalyzed the raw reads on its own, using fastp at Q25 for trimming and MiXCR for clone calling, and kept in-frame beta chains. Rows matching on CDR3 protein sequence are summarized as one entry with the most common DNA and genes. TCRdb's processing, not the study's, gives the V and J calls here. The sample table lists roughly 1,500,000 distinct CDR3 sequences, 25% to 35% of them with a count of one. Approximately 0.29% of the sample belongs to the ten largest clones.

All donors were healthy Caucasians. Comment on this clonotype: Its antigen is still unknown. Base qualities are not recorded, but no much larger clone differs from it by a single base.

Trimming takes 3 bases from V and 5 bases from J, and the germline ends sit 11 bases apart. From cysteine to phenylalanine, the CDR3 is 12 amino acids long. Kept here is only the CDR3 DNA, which spans 36 bases and is read in frame from base 1. The germline V gene (reference sequence) yields DFQATT for CDR1 and SNEGSKA for CDR2. The chain joins TRBV20-1 to TRBJ2-7; possibly the D gene is TRBD2, per 5 matching bases. The source is a newborn girl in good health. Sequenced material: cord blood. CDR3 reads: CSASERVDEQYF. The sequenced DNA is TGCAGTGCTAGTGAGAGGGTGGACGAGCAGTACTTC.